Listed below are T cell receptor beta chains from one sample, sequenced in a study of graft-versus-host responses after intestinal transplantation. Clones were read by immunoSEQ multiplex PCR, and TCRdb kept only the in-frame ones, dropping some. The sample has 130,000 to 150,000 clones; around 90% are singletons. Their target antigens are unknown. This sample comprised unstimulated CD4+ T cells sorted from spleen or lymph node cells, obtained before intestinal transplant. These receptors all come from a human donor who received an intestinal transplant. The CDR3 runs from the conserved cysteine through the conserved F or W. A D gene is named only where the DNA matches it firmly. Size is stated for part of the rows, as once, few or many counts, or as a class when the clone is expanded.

CDR3aa: CASGLVPGGGYTF
CDR3nt: TGTGCTAGTGGTTTGGTTCCAGGGGGCGGCTACACCTTC
d_gene: TRBD1
v_gene: TRBV12-5
j_gene: TRBJ1-2
abundance: .

CDR3aa: CASSLPGGGWGEQFF
CDR3nt: TGTGCCAGCAGTTTACCGGGAGGAGGTTGGGGAGAGCAGTTCTTC
d_gene: TRBD2
v_gene: TRBV27
j_gene: TRBJ2-1
abundance: once

CDR3aa: CASSIWTGGNTEAFF
CDR3nt: TGTGCCAGCAGCATCTGGACGGGGGGGAACACTGAAGCTTTCTTT
d_gene: .
v_gene: TRBV7-9
j_gene: TRBJ1-1
abundance: .

CDR3aa: CASSQEKLAGRTDTQYF
CDR3nt: TGTGCCAGCAGCCAAGAGAAACTAGCGGGCCGCACAGATACGCAGTATTTT
d_gene: TRBD2
v_gene: TRBV4-2
j_gene: TRBJ2-3
abundance: .

CDR3aa: CASSLGTVDQPQHF
CDR3nt: TGTGCCAGCAGCTTGGGTACAGTGGATCAGCCCCAGCATTTT
d_gene: .
v_gene: TRBV5-6
j_gene: TRBJ1-5
abundance: .

CDR3aa: CASSQESGLAGGREQFF
CDR3nt: TGCGCCAGCAGCCAAGAATCCGGGCTAGCGGGGGGACGGGAGCAGTTCTTC
d_gene: TRBD2
v_gene: TRBV4-1
j_gene: TRBJ2-1
abundance: .

CDR3aa: CASSPGTGAEEQYF
CDR3nt: TGTGCCAGCTCACCCGGGACAGGGGCTGAAGAGCAGTACTTC
d_gene: TRBD1
v_gene: TRBV18
j_gene: TRBJ2-5
abundance: .

CDR3aa: CASSLGLAGFVGELFF
CDR3nt: TGTGCCAGCAGCTTAGGGCTAGCGGGATTTGTCGGGGAGCTGTTTTTT
d_gene: TRBD2
v_gene: TRBV7-2
j_gene: TRBJ2-2
abundance: .

CDR3aa: CASRGGAYSNSPLHF
CDR3nt: TGTGCCAGCAGGGGGGGGGCGTACAGTAATTCACCCCTCCACTTT
d_gene: .
v_gene: TRBV6-5
j_gene: TRBJ1-6
abundance: .

CDR3aa: CAWREEINQPQHF
CDR3nt: TGTGCCTGGAGGGAGGAAATAAATCAGCCCCAGCATTTT
d_gene: .
v_gene: TRBV30
j_gene: TRBJ1-5
abundance: .

CDR3aa: CASSPLAGFGTDTQYF
CDR3nt: TGTGCCAGCTCACCACTGGCAGGGTTTGGCACAGATACGCAGTATTTT
d_gene: .
v_gene: TRBV18
j_gene: TRBJ2-3
abundance: .

CDR3aa: CASSPLWGGADEKLFF
CDR3nt: TGTGCCAGCAGCCCCCTATGGGGAGGGGCGGATGAAAAACTGTTTTTT
d_gene: .
v_gene: TRBV7-9
j_gene: TRBJ1-4
abundance: few

CDR3aa: CASSQLGQETQYF
CDR3nt: TGTGCCAGCAGCCAACTAGGTCAAGAGACCCAGTACTTC
d_gene: .
v_gene: TRBV7-9
j_gene: TRBJ2-5
abundance: .

CDR3aa: CAISEYPLRYEQYF
CDR3nt: TGTGCCATCAGTGAGTATCCTCTTAGATACGAGCAGTACTTC
d_gene: .
v_gene: TRBV10-3
j_gene: TRBJ2-7
abundance: .

CDR3aa: CASSYSGGPFDEQFF
CDR3nt: TGTGCCAGCAGTTACTCGGGAGGGCCGTTCGATGAGCAGTTCTTC
d_gene: TRBD2
v_gene: TRBV6-6
j_gene: TRBJ2-1
abundance: once

CDR3aa: CASSLSGGRGYTF
CDR3nt: TGTGCCAGCAGCTTGTCTGGGGGCCGTGGCTACACCTTC
d_gene: .
v_gene: TRBV5-5
j_gene: TRBJ1-2
abundance: .

CDR3aa: CSVSRTGPNEQFF
CDR3nt: TGCAGCGTGTCTCGGACAGGGCCCAATGAGCAGTTCTTC
d_gene: TRBD1
v_gene: TRBV29-1
j_gene: TRBJ2-1
abundance: .

CDR3aa: CASSLGPGLATDTQYF
CDR3nt: TGCGCCAGCAGCTTGGGGCCGGGACTAGCGACAGATACGCAGTATTTT
d_gene: TRBD2
v_gene: TRBV5-1
j_gene: TRBJ2-3
abundance: .

CDR3aa: CASSLEVEGETQYF
CDR3nt: TGTGCTAGCAGCTTAGAGGTTGAAGGGGAGACCCAGTACTTC
d_gene: .
v_gene: TRBV7-7
j_gene: TRBJ2-5
abundance: few

CDR3aa: CASSLQGAPNQPQHF
CDR3nt: TGTGCCAGCAGTCTTCAGGGGGCCCCCAATCAGCCCCAGCATTTT
d_gene: TRBD1
v_gene: TRBV27
j_gene: TRBJ1-5
abundance: .

CDR3aa: CASSLSGGSKPQHF
CDR3nt: TGTGCCAGCAGTTTATCGGGGGGTAGTAAGCCCCAGCATTTT
d_gene: .
v_gene: TRBV28
j_gene: TRBJ1-5
abundance: .

CDR3aa: CASSRGGGEVSGELFF
CDR3nt: TGTGCCAGCAGCCGGGGAGGGGGCGAGGTGAGCGGGGAGCTGTTTTTT
d_gene: .
v_gene: TRBV4-2
j_gene: TRBJ2-2
abundance: once

CDR3aa: CASGWTSGRAQETNEQFF
CDR3nt: TGTGCTAGTGGTTGGACTAGCGGGAGGGCTCAGGAGACCAATGAGCAGTTCTTC
d_gene: TRBD2
v_gene: TRBV12-5
j_gene: TRBJ2-1
abundance: .

CDR3aa: CASSPRTAYEQYF
CDR3nt: TGTGCCAGCAGCCCTAGGACAGCCTACGAGCAGTACTTC
d_gene: .
v_gene: TRBV7-9
j_gene: TRBJ2-7
abundance: .

CDR3aa: CASDRGGGYYYYEQYF
CDR3nt: TGTGCCAGCGACAGGGGAGGCGGATACTACTACTACGAGCAGTACTTC
d_gene: TRBD1
v_gene: TRBV11-3
j_gene: TRBJ2-7
abundance: .

CDR3aa: CASSQGPTGGFTGELFF
CDR3nt: TGCGCCAGCAGCCAAGGCCCGACAGGGGGCTTCACCGGGGAGCTGTTTTTT
d_gene: TRBD1
v_gene: TRBV4-1
j_gene: TRBJ2-2
abundance: .

CDR3aa: CAWSAPLAVYSNQPQHF
CDR3nt: TGTGCCTGGAGCGCCCCATTGGCGGTTTATAGCAATCAGCCCCAGCATTTT
d_gene: .
v_gene: TRBV30
j_gene: TRBJ1-5
abundance: .

CDR3aa: CASSGRTSAETQYF
CDR3nt: TGTGCCAGCAGTGGGCGGACTAGCGCAGAGACCCAGTACTTC
d_gene: TRBD2
v_gene: TRBV25-1
j_gene: TRBJ2-5
abundance: .

CDR3aa: CASSLSGGFGNEQFF
CDR3nt: TGCGCCAGCAGCTTGTCGGGCGGGTTTGGCAATGAGCAGTTCTTC
d_gene: .
v_gene: TRBV5-1
j_gene: TRBJ2-1
abundance: .

CDR3aa: CASSLYRATDTQYF
CDR3nt: TGCGCCAGCAGCTTGTACAGGGCGACAGATACGCAGTATTTT
d_gene: .
v_gene: TRBV5-1
j_gene: TRBJ2-3
abundance: .

CDR3aa: CASSVRVGLAEYNEQFF
CDR3nt: TGTGCCAGCAGCGTTAGGGTGGGGCTAGCGGAATACAATGAGCAGTTCTTC
d_gene: TRBD2
v_gene: TRBV7-9
j_gene: TRBJ2-1
abundance: .

CDR3aa: CASSPRKQGTNEKLFF
CDR3nt: TGTGCCAGCTCACCAAGGAAACAGGGAACTAATGAAAAACTGTTTTTT
d_gene: .
v_gene: TRBV18
j_gene: TRBJ1-4
abundance: .

CDR3aa: CASSGPTNTGELFF
CDR3nt: TGTGCCAGTAGTGGACCGACGAACACCGGGGAGCTGTTTTTT
d_gene: .
v_gene: TRBV19
j_gene: TRBJ2-2
abundance: .

CDR3aa: CASSLPGLGAGANVLTF
CDR3nt: TGTGCCAGCAGCTTACCGGGCCTCGGCGCCGGGGCCAACGTCCTGACTTTC
d_gene: .
v_gene: TRBV5-4
j_gene: TRBJ2-6
abundance: once

CDR3aa: CASSQSGSYYNEQFF
CDR3nt: TGCGCCAGCAGCCAGAGCGGGAGTTATTACAATGAGCAGTTCTTC
d_gene: TRBD2
v_gene: TRBV4-3
j_gene: TRBJ2-1
abundance: once

CDR3aa: CAISPGLADNTGELFF
CDR3nt: TGTGCCATCAGTCCCGGACTAGCGGACAACACCGGGGAGCTGTTTTTT
d_gene: TRBD2
v_gene: TRBV10-3
j_gene: TRBJ2-2
abundance: .

CDR3aa: CASSPPDRGPGELFF
CDR3nt: TGTGCCAGCAGCCCCCCGGACAGGGGGCCCGGGGAGCTGTTTTTT
d_gene: TRBD1
v_gene: TRBV7-3
j_gene: TRBJ2-2
abundance: .

CDR3aa: CASSDSLWASGRAAHNEQFF
CDR3nt: TGTGCCAGCAGTGACTCCCTATGGGCTAGCGGGAGGGCTGCCCACAATGAGCAGTTCTTC
d_gene: TRBD2
v_gene: TRBV6-4
j_gene: TRBJ2-1
abundance: .

CDR3aa: CAISGRQGANTEAFF
CDR3nt: TGTGCCATCAGTGGTCGGCAGGGGGCGAACACTGAAGCTTTCTTT
d_gene: TRBD1
v_gene: TRBV10-3
j_gene: TRBJ1-1
abundance: .

CDR3aa: CASSEGTDYEQYF
CDR3nt: TGCGCCAGCAGTGAGGGAACAGACTACGAGCAGTACTTC
d_gene: .
v_gene: TRBV10-1
j_gene: TRBJ2-7
abundance: .

CDR3aa: CASSHGLAEETQYF
CDR3nt: TGTGCCAGTAGTCACGGACTAGCTGAGGAGACCCAGTACTTC
d_gene: TRBD2
v_gene: TRBV19
j_gene: TRBJ2-5
abundance: .

CDR3aa: CASRPGQPHEQFF
CDR3nt: TGTGCCAGCAGGCCGGGACAACCCCATGAGCAGTTCTTC
d_gene: .
v_gene: TRBV28
j_gene: TRBJ2-1
abundance: .